This T cell receptor (beta chain) stems from a study of Graves' ophthalmopathy and Graves' hyperthyroidism. For the study at large: Prior to any treatment, peripheral blood was collected at the time of initial diagnosis.

Certain patients, namely those with other autoimmune diseases, uncontrolled infections, pregnancy or lactation, were excluded. The PBMCs used were ones drawn from 10 ml of fresh peripheral blood. Transcripts of RNA were the source for amplifying TCR beta CDR3 regions. An opening RT-PCR round employed HTBI primers and preceded a second-round multiplex PCR. TCRdb independently ran MiXCR on the multiplex PCR reads; one entry per CDR3 protein. The data contain approximately 500,000 distinct CDR3 sequences, over 13% of them singletons. Whole-study results and caveats: Between ophthalmopathy and stable hyperthyroidism, a 13-signature model drew a separation with roughly 85% sensitivity and around 80% specificity.

Worth noting for this clonotype: The antigen remains unidentified. One end of the junction varies from germline; a read error may be responsible.

The germline gives CDR1 MNHEY, CDR2 SMNVEV (reference sequence). The CDR3 covers 17 residues. The specimen sequenced was blood. This chain joins TRBV27 and TRBJ1-6; possible D gene TRBD1, 5 bases. This receptor was taken from a woman in her twenties or thirties with Graves' ophthalmopathy. The CDR3 DNA reads as TGTGCGAGCAGTTTATCGAGCGCAGGGCGCTATAATTCACCCCTCCTCTTT. The encoded protein is CASSLSSAGRYNSPLLF.